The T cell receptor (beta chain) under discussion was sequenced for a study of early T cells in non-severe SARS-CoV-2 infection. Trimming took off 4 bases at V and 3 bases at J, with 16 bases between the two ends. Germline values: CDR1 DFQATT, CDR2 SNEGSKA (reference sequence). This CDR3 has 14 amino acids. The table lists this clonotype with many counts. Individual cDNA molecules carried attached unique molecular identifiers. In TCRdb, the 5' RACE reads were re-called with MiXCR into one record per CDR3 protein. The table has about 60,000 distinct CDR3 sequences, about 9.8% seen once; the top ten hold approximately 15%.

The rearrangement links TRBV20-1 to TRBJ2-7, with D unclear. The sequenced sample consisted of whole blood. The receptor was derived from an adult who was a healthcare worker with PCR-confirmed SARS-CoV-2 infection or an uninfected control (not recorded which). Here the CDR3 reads CSAISELQLYEQYF. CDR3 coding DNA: TGCAGTGCTATCTCAGAACTCCAGCTCTACGAGCAGTACTTC.